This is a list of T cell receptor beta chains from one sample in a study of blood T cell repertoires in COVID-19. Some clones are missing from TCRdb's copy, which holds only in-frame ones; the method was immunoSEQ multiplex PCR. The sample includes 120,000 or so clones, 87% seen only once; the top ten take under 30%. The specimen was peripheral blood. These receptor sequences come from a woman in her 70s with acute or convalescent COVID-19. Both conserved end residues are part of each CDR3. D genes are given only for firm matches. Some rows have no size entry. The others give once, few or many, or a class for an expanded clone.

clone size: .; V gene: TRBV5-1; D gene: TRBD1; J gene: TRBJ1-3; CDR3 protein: CASSRQGEGSGNTIYF; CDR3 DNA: TGCGCCAGCAGTAGGCAGGGGGAAGGCTCTGGAAACACCATATATTTT
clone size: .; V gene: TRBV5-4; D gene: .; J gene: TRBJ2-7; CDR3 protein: CASSPLGRPYEQYF; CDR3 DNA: TGTGCCAGCAGCCCTCTGGGCAGACCCTACGAGCAGTACTTC
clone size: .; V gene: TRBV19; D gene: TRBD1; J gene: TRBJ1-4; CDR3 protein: CASRFGQGRWEKLFF; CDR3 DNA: TGTGCCAGTAGATTCGGACAGGGGCGTTGGGAAAAACTGTTTTTT
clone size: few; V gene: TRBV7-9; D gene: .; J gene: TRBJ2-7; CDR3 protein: CASSSQGYEQYF; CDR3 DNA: TGTGCCAGCAGCTCCCAGGGGTACGAGCAGTACTTC
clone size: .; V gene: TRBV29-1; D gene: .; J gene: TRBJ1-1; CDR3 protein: CSVGTDYMNTEAFF; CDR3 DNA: TGCAGCGTTGGGACAGACTACATGAACACTGAAGCTTTCTTT
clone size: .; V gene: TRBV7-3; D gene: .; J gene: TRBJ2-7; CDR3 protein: CASSLGPGLFYEQYF; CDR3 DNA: TGTGCCAGCAGCTTAGGTCCGGGTCTTTTCTACGAGCAGTACTTC
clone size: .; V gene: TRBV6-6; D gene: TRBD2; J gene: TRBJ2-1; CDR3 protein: CAGSKGTSAYNEQFF; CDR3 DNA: TGTGCCGGCAGTAAGGGGACTAGCGCCTACAATGAGCAGTTCTTC
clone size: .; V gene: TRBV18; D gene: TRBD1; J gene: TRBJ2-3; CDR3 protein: CASSLGQGEDTQYF; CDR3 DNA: TGTGCCAGCTCACTGGGACAGGGTGAAGATACGCAGTATTTT
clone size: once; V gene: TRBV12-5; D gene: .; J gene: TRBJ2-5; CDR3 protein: CASGLGNGDQETQYF; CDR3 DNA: TGTGCTAGTGGTTTGGGAAACGGGGACCAAGAGACCCAGTACTTC
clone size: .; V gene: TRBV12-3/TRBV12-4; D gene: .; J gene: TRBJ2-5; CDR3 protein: CASSFFGPETQYF; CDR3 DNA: TGTGCCAGCAGTTTTTTTGGCCCAGAGACCCAGTACTTC
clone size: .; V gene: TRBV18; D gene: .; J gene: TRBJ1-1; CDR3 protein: CASSPMTGPNTEAFF; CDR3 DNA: TGTGCCAGCTCACCGATGACAGGACCGAACACTGAAGCTTTCTTT
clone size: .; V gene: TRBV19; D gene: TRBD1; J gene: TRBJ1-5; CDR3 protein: CASSIRRGQGVSNQPQHF; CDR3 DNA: TGTGCCAGTAGTATCCGGAGGGGGCAGGGTGTGAGCAATCAGCCCCAGCATTTT
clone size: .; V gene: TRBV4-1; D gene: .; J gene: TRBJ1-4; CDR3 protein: CASSQGVLAPSNNEKLFF; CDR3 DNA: TGCGCCAGCAGCCAAGGAGTCCTAGCCCCGAGTAATAATGAAAAACTGTTTTTT
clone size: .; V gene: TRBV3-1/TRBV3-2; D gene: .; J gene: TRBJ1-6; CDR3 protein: CASSSAGLGDSPLHF; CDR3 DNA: TGTGCCAGCAGCTCCGCGGGTCTGGGAGATTCACCCCTCCACTTT
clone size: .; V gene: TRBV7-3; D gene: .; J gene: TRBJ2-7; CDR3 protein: CASSLRAGAPYEQYF; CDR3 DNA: TGTGCCAGCAGCTTAAGGGCAGGGGCCCCCTACGAGCAGTACTTC
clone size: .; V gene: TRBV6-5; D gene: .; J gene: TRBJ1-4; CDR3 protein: CASSYGGVDEKLFF; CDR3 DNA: TGTGCCAGCAGTTACGGGGGGGTAGACGAAAAACTGTTTTTT
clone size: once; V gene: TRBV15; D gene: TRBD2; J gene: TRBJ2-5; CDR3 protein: CATSPHVVAGGGTQYF; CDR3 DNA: TGTGCCACCAGCCCCCATGTCGTAGCGGGGGGAGGGACCCAGTACTTC
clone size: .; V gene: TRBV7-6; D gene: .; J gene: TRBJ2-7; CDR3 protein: CASSLSPVYEQYF; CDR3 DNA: TGTGCCAGCAGCCTTAGCCCCGTCTACGAGCAGTACTTC
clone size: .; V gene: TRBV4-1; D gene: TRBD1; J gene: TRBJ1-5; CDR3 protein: CASSQEFRTGVHQPQHF; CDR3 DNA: TGCGCCAGCAGCCAAGAATTCAGGACAGGGGTCCATCAGCCCCAGCATTTT
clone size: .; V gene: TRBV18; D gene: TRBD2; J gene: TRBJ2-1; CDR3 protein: CASSPGLAGQNEQFF; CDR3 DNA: TGTGCCAGCTCACCCGGACTAGCGGGGCAGAATGAGCAGTTCTTC
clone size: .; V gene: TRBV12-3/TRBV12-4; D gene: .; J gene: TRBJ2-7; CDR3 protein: CASSLSVEQYF; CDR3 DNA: TGTGCCAGCAGTTTATCGGTTGAGCAGTACTTC
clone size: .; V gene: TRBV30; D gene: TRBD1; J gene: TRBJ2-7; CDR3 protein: CAYHRGPTSEQYF; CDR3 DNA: TGTGCCTACCACAGGGGCCCCACTAGCGAGCAGTACTTC
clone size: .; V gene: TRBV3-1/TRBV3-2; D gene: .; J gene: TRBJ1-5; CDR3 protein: CASSQGPGEGQPQHF; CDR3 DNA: TGTGCCAGCAGCCAAGGACCCGGGGAAGGGCAGCCCCAGCATTTT
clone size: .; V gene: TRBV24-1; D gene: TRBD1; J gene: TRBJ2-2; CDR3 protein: CATSGPTGTGGYGELFF; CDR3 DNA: TGTGCCACCAGTGGCCCGACCGGGACAGGGGGTTACGGGGAGCTGTTTTTT
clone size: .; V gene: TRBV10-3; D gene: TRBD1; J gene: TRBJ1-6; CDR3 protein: CAISSTGTGYNSPLHF; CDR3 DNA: TGTGCCATCAGCTCGACAGGGACGGGCTATAATTCACCCCTCCACTTT
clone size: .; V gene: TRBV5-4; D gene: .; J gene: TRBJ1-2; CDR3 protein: CASSQRTALNYGYTF; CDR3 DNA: TGTGCCAGCAGCCAAAGGACAGCGCTTAACTATGGCTACACCTTC
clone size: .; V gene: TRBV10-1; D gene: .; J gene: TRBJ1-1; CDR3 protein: CASSDRGGNTEAFF; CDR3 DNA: TGCGCCAGCAGTGACCGGGGTGGAAACACTGAAGCTTTCTTT
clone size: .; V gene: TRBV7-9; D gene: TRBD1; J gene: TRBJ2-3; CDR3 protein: CASSTWGRGLTDTQYF; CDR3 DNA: TGTGCCAGCAGCACCTGGGGCAGGGGGCTAACAGATACGCAGTATTTT
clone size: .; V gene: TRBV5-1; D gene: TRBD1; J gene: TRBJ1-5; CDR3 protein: CASRLTGAGNQPQHF; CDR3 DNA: TGCGCCAGCAGATTAACAGGGGCCGGGAATCAGCCCCAGCATTTT
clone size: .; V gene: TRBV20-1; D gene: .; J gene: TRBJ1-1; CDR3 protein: CSATYNTEAFF; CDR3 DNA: TGCAGTGCTACCTACAACACTGAAGCTTTCTTT
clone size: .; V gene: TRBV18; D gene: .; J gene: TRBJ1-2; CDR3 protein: CASSPGTDYGYTF; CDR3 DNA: TGTGCCAGCTCACCAGGGACTGACTATGGCTACACCTTC
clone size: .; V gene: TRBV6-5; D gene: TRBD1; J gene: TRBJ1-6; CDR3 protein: CASNRDRVRNSPLHF; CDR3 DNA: TGTGCCAGCAACCGGGACAGGGTCCGGAATTCACCCCTCCACTTT
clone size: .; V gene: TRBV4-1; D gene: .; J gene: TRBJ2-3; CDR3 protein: CASSQSLGTQYF; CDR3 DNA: TGCGCCAGCAGCCAAAGCCTAGGTACGCAGTATTTT